This entry lists 10 T cell receptor beta chains sequenced from one sample in a study of blood T cell repertoires in COVID-19. Measured with immunoSEQ multiplex PCR; TCRdb has only the in-frame clones, and not every one. The table lists 95,000 to 150,000 clones, about 86% of them singletons. Material for sequencing was peripheral blood. These receptors all stem from a woman between 50 and 59 years old with acute or convalescent COVID-19.

About this clone itself: Other DNA sequences in the same sample also yield this CDR3. This chain uses TRBV9 with TRBJ1-4; TRBD1 is a possible D gene (5 bases). Deletions cut 0 bases from V and 0 bases from J, with 6 bases between. Germline assignment: CDR1 SGDLS and CDR2 YYNGEE. The CDR3 has 15 amino acids. The CDR3 bases are TGTGCCAGCAGCGTAGGGGGGGCAACTAATGAAAAACTGTTTTTT. It is translated as CASSVGGATNEKLFF. The entire variable domain, with the rest obtained from reference TRBV9 and TRBJ1-4, is as follows: DSGVTQTPKHLITATGQRVTLRCSPRSGDLSVYWYQQSLDQGLQFLIQYYNGEERAKGNILERFSAQQFPDLHSELNLSSLELGDSALYFCASSVGGATNEKLFFGSGTQLSVL.

The chain links TRBV18 to TRBJ2-7, with 7 bases identical to TRBD1. CDR3 length: 14 amino acids. Germline CDR1 KGHSH, CDR2 LQKENI. After removal of 3 bases from V and 0 bases from J, the junction contained 2 bases not matched to a gene. Written as DNA, the CDR3 is TGTGCCAGCTCACCCTGGACAGGCTCCTACGAGCAGTACTTC. It is translated as CASSPWTGSYEQYF.

As DNA, the CDR3 is TGTGCCAGCAGCTTAGTTCCTAGCGGCTCCTACAATGAGCAGTTCTTC. This codes for CASSLVPSGSYNEQFF. V gene TRBV13 combines with J gene TRBJ2-1, with 7 bases that match TRBD2. Trimming took 1 base from V and 0 from J; bases not matched to a gene: 3. From germline, CDR1 is PRHDT and CDR2 FYEKMQ (reference sequence). CDR3 size: 16 residues.

This clone occurred once. The V and J genes are TRBV30 and TRBJ2-1; 8 bases agree with TRBD2. V gave up 0 bases and J gave up 4 bases; unmatched junction bases: 5. CDR3 size: 15 residues. The germline V gene encodes CDR1 GTSNPN and CDR2 SVGIG (reference sequence). The CDR3 is CAWSVTGREYNEQFF. The CDR3 bases are TGTGCCTGGAGTGTAACCGGGAGGGAGTACAATGAGCAGTTCTTC.

The V call is TRBV23-1, the J call TRBJ2-5; 7 positions match TRBD1. TRBV23-1 qualifies as an ORF whose function is uncertain. There are 12 residues in the CDR3. Germline trimming cut 8 bases from V and 5 bases from J; bases unmatched to any gene: 5. CDR3 residues: CASAGGKETQYF. The CDR3 coding sequence is TGCGCCAGCGCAGGGGGTAAGGAGACCCAGTACTTC.

The rearrangement uses TRBV30 and TRBJ2-6; 9 bases line up with TRBD1. V shed 4 bases, J shed 0 bases, and the junction held 7 bases outside the gene matches. CDR3 length: 17 amino acids. The germline V gene has CDR1 GTSNPN and CDR2 SVGIG (reference sequence). DNA of the CDR3: TGTGCCTGGATGCCGGGACAGGGATTCTCTGGGGCCAACGTCCTGACTTTC. Translated: CAWMPGQGFSGANVLTF.

The chain is built from TRBV9 and TRBJ2-2, with 10 nucleotides matching TRBD2. The CDR3 totals 18 residues. Germline V gene lookup returns CDR1 SGDLS and CDR2 YYNGEE. V dropped 0 bases and J dropped 1; count of bases not matched to a gene: 6. The CDR3 sequence is CASSVDKRGGRNTGELFF. The CDR3 nucleotides are TGTGCCAGCAGCGTAGACAAGCGGGGGGGCCGGAACACCGGGGAGCTGTTTTTT.

The chain couples TRBV7-9 to TRBJ1-3; possibly TRBD1 for D (5 bases). The V end was cut by 2 bases, the J end by 2 bases, with 7 bases between. Germline values: CDR1 SEHNR, CDR2 FQNEAQ (reference sequence). The CDR3 is 14 amino acids. CDR3 bases: TGTGCCAGCAGCTTACAGGGCCCTGGAAACACCATATATTTT. It is translated as CASSLQGPGNTIYF. Full variable domain (remainder filled in from reference TRBV7-9 and TRBJ1-3): DTGVSQNPRHKITKRGQNVTFRCDPISEHNRLYWYRQTLGQGPEFLTYFQNEAQLEKSRLLSDRFSAERPKGSFSTLEIQRTEQGDSAMYLCASSLQGPGNTIYFGEGSWLTVV.

The V and J genes are TRBV7-9 and TRBJ2-3, with D possibly TRBD1 on 6 matching bases. V lost 7 bases and J lost 4, with 15 bases in between. Per the germline V gene, CDR1 is SEHNR and CDR2 is FQNEAQ (reference sequence). The CDR3 is made up of 14 amino acids. This chain's CDR3 is CASTRGRGPDTQYF. CDR3 nucleotides: TGTGCCAGCACCAGGGGTAGGGGCCCAGATACGCAGTATTTT.

This chain uses TRBV11-2 with TRBJ2-2; possible D gene TRBD2, 5 bases. The V end was cut by 1 base, the J end by 3 bases, with 18 bases between. CDR1 SGHAT and CDR2 FQNNGV come from the germline V gene. The CDR3 is 18 amino acids. CDR3 coding DNA: TGTGCCAGCAGCTTAGGGGCGTACCTAAGCGGTGACACCGGGGAGCTGTTTTTT. Its translation: CASSLGAYLSGDTGELFF.